Presented here are 9 T cell receptor beta chains from one specimen sequenced in a study of response to subunit inactivated influenza vaccine. One entry per CDR3 protein, called by TCRdb with MiXCR from the RT-PCR reads. The sample shows about 800,000 distinct CDR3 sequences, around 21% of them seen only once. The sample was PBMCs from blood, taken roughly 5 days after vaccination. These receptors all come from a man aged 50 to 60 who received an inactivated influenza vaccine.

This clonotype turned up a few times. The chain links TRBV10-3 to TRBJ2-1, with 11 bases identical to TRBD1. This CDR3 is built from 15 residues. With 11 bases clipped from V and 6 bases from J, the junction kept 12 bases outside the gene matches. Germline V gene data show CDR1 as ENHRY and CDR2 as SYGVKD. DNA of the CDR3: TGTGCCGCCGGTTGGACCGGGACAGGGGGCAATGAGCAGTTCTTC. It encodes CAAGWTGTGGNEQFF.

This clonotype was counted only a few times. This chain joins TRBV20-1 and TRBJ2-2; TRBD1 agrees at 7 bases. The CDR3 length is 13 residues. Germline lookup yields CDR1 DFQATT and CDR2 SNEGSKA (reference sequence). J was trimmed by 4 bases and V by 4 bases; bases with no gene match: 3. The CDR3 DNA reads as TGCAGTGCTAAGACAGGGCGCACCGGGGAGCTGTTTTTT. Its protein is CSAKTGRTGELFF.

This clonotype was seen only a few times. The chain uses TRBV12-3 or TRBV12-4 and TRBJ2-2; 12 bases line up with TRBD2. The CDR3 runs to 17 residues. With V trimmed by 6 bases and J by 0 bases, 5 bases remained unmatched. The CDR3 loop is CASRFGLAGTNTGELFF. The CDR3 region has the DNA TGTGCCAGCAGGTTTGGACTAGCGGGGACGAACACCGGGGAGCTGTTTTTT.

This clonotype was detected a few times. V is TRBV20-1 and J is TRBJ1-4, with D uncertain. Germline assignment: CDR1 DFQATT and CDR2 SNEGSKA (reference sequence). V was clipped by 5 bases and J by 8 bases, with 9 bases between them. The CDR3 extends over 11 amino acids. CDR3 sequence reads: CSAAGHEKLFF. CDR3 in DNA: TGCAGTGCTGCCGGGCACGAAAAACTGTTTTTT.

CDR3 region: CASSPRQGRTGELFF. As DNA, the CDR3 is TGTGCCAGCAGCCCACGACAGGGACGGACCGGGGAGCTGTTTTTT. The V gene is TRBV7-2, the J gene TRBJ2-2; 7 bases map to TRBD1. The V gene end was trimmed by 5 bases and the J gene end by 5 bases; junction bases not matched to a gene: 8. Per germline, CDR1 SGHTA and CDR2 FQGNSA. The CDR3 has 15 amino acids.

A note on this clonotype: The germline gene is not matched at one end of the junction; a read error may be the cause. The rearrangement links TRBV15 to TRBJ2-5; D is perhaps TRBD2 (6 bases). The CDR3 contains 14 residues. Germline lookup yields CDR1 LNHNV and CDR2 YYDKDF (reference sequence). For the CDR3, the DNA is TGTCCCACCAGCAGAGTGGAGGGGACAGAGACCCAGTACTTC. Amino acid sequence: CPTSRVEGTETQYF.

This chain connects TRBV5-1 to TRBJ1-1; 8 positions match TRBD1. V shed 2 bases, J shed 5 bases, and the junction held 11 bases outside the gene matches. The CDR3 totals 16 residues. Germline CDR1 is SGHRS and CDR2 is YFSETQ. The CDR3, as DNA: TGCGCCAGCAGCTTCGCACCTACAGGGGGGGGGACTGAAGCTTTCTTT. Protein: CASSFAPTGGGTEAFF.

On this clonotype itself: This may come from a read error, since a much larger clone is one base off. The chain carries TRBV7-2 and TRBJ2-1; no definite D call. Trimming removed 2 bases from V and 8 bases from J, with 10 bases in between. This CDR3 has 13 residues. Looked up from germline, CDR1 is SGHTA and CDR2 is FQGNSA. This chain's CDR3 is CASSLQVTDEQFF. In DNA, the CDR3 is TGTGCCAGCAGCTTACAAGTAACCGATGAGCAGTTCTTC. Full variable domain (rest looked up from reference TRBV7-2 and TRBJ2-1): GAGVSQSPSNKVTEKGKDVELRCDPISGHTALYWYRQSLGQGLEFLIYFQGNSAPDKSGLPSDRFSAERTGGSVSTLTIQRTQQEDSAVYLCASSLQVTDEQFFGPGTRLTVL.

The J gene is TRBJ2-3, the V gene TRBV20-1, with 9 bases identical to TRBD2. Germline V gives CDR1 DFQATT, CDR2 SNEGSKA (reference sequence). This CDR3 is built from 16 residues. Trimming removed 5 bases from V and 1 base from J; junction bases left unmatched: 10. CDR3 amino acids: CSAPGGGGAGTDTQYF. CDR3 DNA sequence: TGCAGTGCTCCCGGGGGCGGGGGGGCTGGCACAGATACGCAGTATTTT.